The clone carrying this TCR beta chain showed up just a few times. The antigen is not known. The sample belongs to a study of human T cells and chemical hapten exposure. Study details: Diphenylcyclopropenone, dosed weekly to the scalp, was given to patients throughout the roughly 25-week study. Affected patients, primarily female, had alopecia areata, totalis or universalis.

The CDR3 has 17 residues. The ends lost 0 bases at V and 1 base at J; junction bases unmatched: 7. The germline CDR1 and CDR2 sequences are SGHDT and YYEEEE. TCRdb ran MiXCR on the RACE reads and lists one entry per CDR3 protein. This repertoire shows about 110,000 distinct CDR3 sequences, 10% to 15% found once; its top ten account for more than 1.5%. Whole-study findings and limits: There was no change with DPC sensitization in TCRs above 1 in 1000 frequency.

Indicated time point: pre-sensitization, week 0. Regarding treatment: therapeutic diphenylcyclopropenone sensitization with weekly scalp DPC. Patients had alopecia, were aged 18 to 70, and were not pregnant. The sequencing here drew on whole blood, taken in connection with sensitization to the hapten diphenylcyclopropenone (DPC). The sequence was collected from a woman in her forties or fifties with alopecia areata. Some clones in this sample may be carry-over from other donors' samples. The chain links TRBV5-6 to TRBJ2-7; 10 bases agree with TRBD2. The CDR3 region is CASSLVFSGRISYEQYF. The CDR3 nucleotides are TGTGCCAGCAGCTTGGTTTTTAGCGGGAGGATATCCTACGAGCAGTACTTC. The full variable domain, in which reference TRBV5-6 and TRBJ2-7 provide the parts outside the CDR3, is DAGVTQSPTHLIKTRGQQVTLRCSPKSGHDTVSWYQQALGQGPQFIFQYYEEEERQRGNFPDRFSGHQFPNYSSELNVNALLLGDSALYLCASSLVFSGRISYEQYFGPGTRLTVT.